This entry lists 30 T cell receptor beta chains sequenced from one sample in a study of cytomegalovirus exposure and HLA in healthy donors. Both 60 Vbeta primers and 13 Jbeta primers went into the PCR. Some clones are missing from TCRdb's copy, which holds only in-frame ones; the method was immunoSEQ multiplex PCR. The repertoire table contains approximately 120,000 clones. Sequencing was carried out using PBMCs. These receptors were obtained from a man younger than 35 in good health and CMV-seronegative.

The rearrangement joins TRBV6-5 to TRBJ1-3; 7 positions agree with TRBD1. CDR1 and CDR2 (germline): MNHEY, SVGAGI. Trimming cost V 5 bases and J 12 bases; bases outside gene matches: 7. This CDR3 is 12 amino acids long. CDR3 nucleotides: TGTGCCAGCAGTAACGGGCAGGGGGGCATATATTTT. It codes for CASSNGQGGIYF.

The CDR3 bases are TGTGCCAGCAGCTTGAGGCGGGATGGCTACAATGAGCAGTTCTTC. Its protein product is CASSLRRDGYNEQFF. This chain connects TRBV7-2 to TRBJ2-1; tentatively, D is TRBD2 (6 bases). V lost 3 bases and J lost 3, with 12 bases in between. CDR3 size: 15 residues. Per germline, CDR1 SGHTA and CDR2 FQGNSA.

V gene TRBV7-9 combines with J gene TRBJ2-2, with a possible D match to TRBD2 (5 bases). Germline V gene lookup returns CDR1 SEHNR and CDR2 FQNEAQ (reference sequence). Deletions cut 4 bases from V and 5 bases from J, with 11 bases between. This CDR3 has 14 residues. CDR3 protein: CASSSLTGTGELFF. The CDR3 nucleotides read TGTGCCAGCAGCTCCTTGACGGGAACCGGGGAGCTGTTTTTT. The whole variable domain, remainder taken from reference TRBV7-9 and TRBJ2-2, is DTGVSQNPRHKITKRGQNVTFRCDPISEHNRLYWYRQTLGQGPEFLTYFQNEAQLEKSRLLSDRFSAERPKGSFSTLEIQRTEQGDSAMYLCASSSLTGTGELFFGEGSRLTVL.

The chain uses TRBV5-1 and TRBJ2-7, with TRBD1 identical over 11 bases. Germline CDR1 and CDR2: SGHRS and YFSETQ. The V gene end was trimmed by 5 bases and the J gene end by 2 bases; junction bases not matched to a gene: 15. The length of the CDR3 is 18 residues. CDR3 loop: CASRRWTGGVSSTYEQYF. The CDR3 DNA is TGCGCCAGCAGGAGATGGACAGGGGGCGTCTCATCGACCTACGAGCAGTACTTC.

The rearrangement uses TRBV7-9 and TRBJ1-4, with 8 positions matching TRBD1. CDR1 is SEHNR and CDR2 is FQNEAQ in the germline V gene (reference sequence). The junction had 5 bases not matched to a gene; V was cut back by 5 bases and J by 3 bases. This CDR3 is built from 15 residues. CDR3 sequence: CASSLGRGPNEKLFF. Written as DNA, the CDR3 is TGTGCCAGCAGCCTGGGCAGGGGGCCTAATGAAAAACTGTTTTTT.

The rearrangement uses TRBV6-1 and TRBJ1-1; no firm D call. The CDR3 is made up of 17 amino acids. Between the trimmed V and J ends, which lost 0 bases and 0 bases, there was a span of 14 bases. Per germline, CDR1 MNHNS and CDR2 SASEGT. CDR3 residues: CASSEARTSDMNTEAFF. The DNA for the CDR3 is TGTGCCAGCAGTGAAGCACGGACTTCAGACATGAACACTGAAGCTTTCTTT.

This chain connects TRBV4-2 to TRBJ1-2; tentative D call: TRBD1 (6 bases). V lost 5 bases, J lost 0 bases, and 13 bases lay in between. This CDR3 spans 15 amino acids. In germline, CDR1 is LGHNA, CDR2 YNFKEQ. The CDR3 region is CASSTWTATNYGYTF. CDR3 in DNA: TGTGCCAGCAGCACTTGGACAGCTACTAACTATGGCTACACCTTC.

V is TRBV27 and J is TRBJ1-2, with D tentatively TRBD1 (6 bases). The germline CDR1 and CDR2 sequences are MNHEY and SMNVEV (reference sequence). This CDR3 is built from 15 residues. V was pared by 4 bases and J by 3 bases, with 15 bases between. The CDR3 protein is CASSSYNRVHYGYTF. The CDR3 DNA reads TGTGCCAGCAGTTCATACAACAGGGTTCACTATGGCTACACCTTC.

The rearrangement uses TRBV5-6 and TRBJ2-3; D is unresolved. This CDR3 is 13 amino acids long. In germline, CDR1 is SGHDT, CDR2 YYEEEE. Trimming took off 1 base at V and 4 bases at J, with 7 bases between the two ends. The CDR3 coding sequence is TGTGCCAGCAGCTTGATCGAGGCAGATACGCAGTATTTT. This gives the protein CASSLIEADTQYF.

The chain is built from TRBV6-5 and TRBJ1-1; D is uncertain. Germline V gives CDR1 MNHEY, CDR2 SVGAGI. V was trimmed by 0 bases and J by 0 bases, leaving 8 bases between them. This CDR3 has 15 amino acids. The CDR3 is CASSYSRRLNTEAFF. The CDR3 bases are TGTGCCAGCAGTTACTCGAGGAGATTGAACACTGAAGCTTTCTTT.

The chain recombines TRBV5-6 with TRBJ1-1; D remains unclear. The CDR3 has 11 residues. Trimming cost V 4 bases and J 1 base, with 2 bases left between them. Germline V lookup: CDR1 SGHDT, CDR2 YYEEEE. This chain's CDR3 is CASSQNTEAFF. The DNA of the CDR3 is TGTGCCAGCAGCCAGAACACTGAAGCTTTCTTT.

The chain recombines TRBV6-1 with TRBJ1-3; no clear D. CDR3 length equals 14 residues. CDR1 and CDR2 (germline): MNHNS, SASEGT. Trimming removed 11 bases from V and 0 bases from J, with 14 bases in between. The CDR3 loop reads CAGVGLSSGNTIYF. The CDR3 DNA follows: TGTGCCGGTGTCGGGTTGAGCTCTGGAAACACCATATATTTT.

The CDR3 spells CASSLLAGVKAGELFF. The CDR3 nucleotides are TGTGCCAGCAGCTTATTAGCGGGAGTCAAGGCCGGGGAGCTGTTTTTT. The chain links TRBV7-9 to TRBJ2-2; 9 positions match TRBD2. Trimming cost V 2 bases and J 6 bases; bases outside gene matches: 7. This CDR3 comprises 16 residues. Germline-derived CDR1 and CDR2 are SEHNR and FQNEAQ (reference sequence). The full variable domain, its missing parts supplied by reference TRBV7-9 and TRBJ2-2, is DTGVSQNPRHKITKRGQNVTFRCDPISEHNRLYWYRQTLGQGPEFLTYFQNEAQLEKSRLLSDRFSAERPKGSFSTLEIQRTEQGDSAMYLCASSLLAGVKAGELFFGEGSRLTVL.

The CDR3 region is CASSIVAGGGDTQYF. As DNA, the CDR3 is TGTGCCAGTAGTATAGTTGCGGGCGGCGGAGATACGCAGTATTTT. The chain employs TRBV19 and TRBJ2-3; possible D gene TRBD2, 5 bases. The V end was cut by 1 base, the J end by 5 bases, with 13 bases between. This CDR3 spans 15 amino acids. From germline, CDR1 is LNHDA and CDR2 SQIVND (reference sequence). The whole variable domain, filled in from reference TRBV19 and TRBJ2-3, reads DGGITQSPKYLFRKEGQNVTLSCEQNLNHDAMYWYRQDPGQGLRLIYYSQIVNDFQKGDIAEGYSVSREKKESFPLTVTSAQKNPTAFYLCASSIVAGGGDTQYFGPGTRLTVL.

This chain links TRBV1 with TRBJ1-5; the table calls TRBD1, which could not be checked here. TRBV1 is deemed a pseudogene. The CDR3 has 18 residues. CDR3 nucleotide sequence: TGCACCAGCAGCCAGGAGACTGGGGGACAGGGAAGCAATCAGCCCCAGCATTTT. It translates to CTSSQETGGQGSNQPQHF.

The rearrangement uses TRBV14 and TRBJ1-2, with 8 positions matching TRBD1. Trimming at V came to 4 bases and at J to 5 bases, leaving 6 bases not matched to a gene. CDR1 SGHDN and CDR2 FVKESK come from the germline V gene. The CDR3 runs to 14 residues. The CDR3 sequence is CASSPGQDLYGYTF. As DNA, the CDR3 is TGTGCCAGCAGCCCGGGACAGGATCTATATGGCTACACCTTC.

The rearrangement joins TRBV6-1 to TRBJ2-3, with 7 bases lining up with TRBD1. This CDR3 comprises 14 residues. Germline V gives CDR1 MNHNS, CDR2 SASEGT. V was clipped by 5 bases and J by 0 bases; unmatched bases: 2. The CDR3: CASSPGQSTDTQYF. The CDR3 DNA reads as TGTGCCAGCAGTCCGGGACAGAGCACAGATACGCAGTATTTT.

The chain combines TRBV5-1 with TRBJ1-4; perhaps TRBD1 as D (5 bases). V shed 4 bases and J shed 4 bases, with 11 bases lying between them. Germline CDR1 reads SGHRS; CDR2 reads YFSETQ. CDR3 size: 14 residues. The CDR3 DNA reads as TGCGCCAGCAGCGCGGGGGGGAATAATGAAAAACTGTTTTTT. Protein: CASSAGGNNEKLFF. The full variable domain, rest sourced from reference TRBV5-1 and TRBJ1-4, is KAGVTQTPRYLIKTRGQQVTLSCSPISGHRSVSWYQQTPGQGLQFLFEYFSETQRNKGNFPGRFSGRQFSNSRSEMNVSTLELGDSALYLCASSAGGNNEKLFFGSGTQLSVL.

This chain links TRBV18 with TRBJ2-7, with 7 nucleotides matching TRBD1. Losses at the gene ends were 5 bases for V and 2 bases for J; bases not matched to a gene: 12. This CDR3 has 16 residues. Germline CDR1 KGHSH, CDR2 LQKENI. CDR3 nucleotide sequence: TGTGCCAGCTCAACCCTCACAGGGGCCCAAACCTACGAGCAGTACTTC. It translates to CASSTLTGAQTYEQYF.

The chain combines TRBV30 with TRBJ1-2; 10 nucleotides match TRBD1. Germline loops: CDR1 GTSNPN, CDR2 SVGIG (reference sequence). After removal of 2 bases from V and 7 bases from J, the junction contained 7 bases not matched to a gene. This CDR3 has 14 amino acids. CDR3 DNA: TGTGCCTGGAGTTGGGACAGGGGAATCGGTGGCTACACCTTC. As protein: CAWSWDRGIGGYTF.

The V call is TRBV5-7, the J call TRBJ2-1; 8 bases match TRBD2. TRBV5-7 is labeled an ORF, and its function is uncertain. This CDR3 comprises 15 residues. Trimming at V came to 5 bases and at J to 6 bases, leaving 10 bases not matched to a gene. The CDR3 bases are TGTGCCAGCAGGATCAGAGCGGGAGTCCCCAATGAGCAGTTCTTC. Encoded protein: CASRIRAGVPNEQFF.

The V gene is TRBV10-2, the J gene TRBJ1-5; D is unresolved. With 6 bases removed from V and 2 bases from J, the gap between germline ends came to 8 bases. Germline lookup yields CDR1 WSHSY and CDR2 SAAADI. The CDR3 consists of 13 residues. CDR3 sequence: CASRELGNQPQHF. For the CDR3, the DNA is TGCGCCAGCAGAGAGCTAGGCAATCAGCCCCAGCATTTT.

The rearrangement links TRBV27 to TRBJ2-2, with TRBD1 matching 10 bases. Germline loops: CDR1 MNHEY, CDR2 SMNVEV (reference sequence). V lost 7 bases to trimming and J lost 6 bases; unmatched junction nucleotides: 14. The CDR3 loop spans 17 amino acids. DNA for the CDR3: TGTGCCAGCATGGGGGACAGGGGCGGAACGGTAGCCGGGGAGCTGTTTTTT. The encoded protein is CASMGDRGGTVAGELFF.

V is TRBV6-5 and J is TRBJ2-5, with D perhaps matching TRBD2 (7 bases). The V gene's germline CDR1 is MNHEY and CDR2 SVGAGI. The CDR3 covers 15 residues. Trimming stripped 2 bases from V and 4 bases from J, with 14 bases between. As DNA, the CDR3 is TGTGCCAGCAGTTACGGTCCAGGGGAGGGAGAGACCCAGTACTTC. Translation gives CASSYGPGEGETQYF.

Notes on this clone: A junction end diverges from the germline sequence, so it may reflect a read error. This chain connects TRBV5-1 to TRBJ1-6; 9 bases match TRBD1. Germline CDR1 is SGHRS and CDR2 is YFSETQ. This CDR3 region has 14 residues. CDR3 loop: CASSLGQGGSPLHF. The CDR3 nucleotides are TGCGCCAGCAGTTTGGGACAGGGAGGATCACCCCTCCACTTT.

This rearrangement joins TRBV27 to TRBJ2-7; 9 bases map to TRBD2. This CDR3 comprises 17 residues. After removal of 3 bases from V and 3 bases from J, the junction contained 12 bases not matched to a gene. CDR1 is MNHEY and CDR2 is SMNVEV in the germline V gene (reference sequence). The CDR3 nucleotides are TGTGCCAGCAGTTTCCTATACCCGACTAGCGGAGTCTACGAGCAGTACTTC. Translated, it gives CASSFLYPTSGVYEQYF.

This chain connects TRBV5-4 to TRBJ2-7, with a weak D call TRBD1 (5 bases). Germline V CDR1 and CDR2: SGHNT, YYREEE (reference sequence). The CDR3 contains 13 residues. V dropped 4 bases and J dropped 4 bases, with 12 bases sitting between them. CDR3 DNA: TGTGCCAGCAGCACCCCAGGACAATACGAGCAGTACTTC. Residues: CASSTPGQYEQYF.

The gene calls are TRBV7-6 and TRBJ1-5; D not certain. The CDR3 contains 14 residues. The germline CDR1 and CDR2 sequences are SGHVS and FNYEAQ. Trimming took off 1 base at V and 1 base at J, with 5 bases between the two ends. CDR3 region: CASSLGESNQPQHF. Here the CDR3 DNA reads TGTGCCAGCAGCTTAGGCGAAAGCAATCAGCCCCAGCATTTT. The variable domain in full, with the rest retrieved from reference TRBV7-6 and TRBJ1-5, is GAGVSQSPRYKVTKRGQDVALRCDPISGHVSLYWYRQALGQGPEFLTYFNYEAQQDKSGLPNDRFSAERPEGSISTLTIQRTEQRDSAMYRCASSLGESNQPQHFGDGTRLSIL.

This chain joins TRBV11-3 and TRBJ1-1; D gene uncertain. Looked up from germline, CDR1 is SGHNT and CDR2 is YENEEA. Trimming took 2 bases from V and 2 from J, leaving 6 bases between them. The CDR3 has 13 residues. In nucleotides, the CDR3 is TGTGCCAGCAGCTTAACTGTCAACACTGAAGCTTTCTTT. Translated: CASSLTVNTEAFF. Full variable domain (outside the CDR3, taken from reference TRBV11-3 and TRBJ1-1): EAGVVQSPRYKIIEKKQPVAFWCNPISGHNTLYWYLQNLGQGPELLIRYENEEAVDDSQLPKDRFSAERLKGVDSTLKIQPAELGDSAVYLCASSLTVNTEAFFGQGTRLTVV.

The V and J genes are TRBV11-2 and TRBJ2-7, with TRBD2 identical over 8 bases. J lost 2 bases, V lost 1 base, and 4 bases had no gene match. Germline V gene lookup returns CDR1 SGHAT and CDR2 FQNNGV. The CDR3 contains 15 residues. The CDR3 loop is CASSLVAGGPYEQYF. CDR3 in DNA: TGTGCCAGCAGCTTAGTTGCGGGAGGCCCCTACGAGCAGTACTTC. Filled out from reference TRBV11-2 and TRBJ2-7, the complete variable domain reads EAGVAQSPRYKIIEKRQSVAFWCNPISGHATLYWYQQILGQGPKLLIQFQNNGVVDDSQLPKDRFSAERLKGVDSTLKIQPAKLEDSAVYLCASSLVAGGPYEQYFGPGTRLTVT.